This is a list of T cell receptor beta chains from one sample in a study of neurological immune-mediated disorders. TCRdb recomputed calls from the 5' RACE reads with MiXCR, one row per CDR3 protein. Of about 62,000 distinct CDR3 sequences detected, under 5.5% appear once; the ten largest clones hold 3.4%. Specimen: PBMCs. The receptors stem from a woman in her fifties or sixties with multiple sclerosis. Each CDR3 is given with its conserved first and last residue. Fields, in order: D gene, J gene, clone size, V gene, CDR3 DNA, CDR3 protein. The D gene is left open where the match is weak. Not every row has a clone size; where given, it reads once, few, many or a size class.

d_call: TRBD1; j_call: TRBJ1-3; clone_size: NA; v_call: TRBV11-3; cdr3_nt: TGTGCCAGCAGCGCGTGGACAGGAGGTTCTGGAAACACCATATATTTT; cdr3_aa: CASSAWTGGSGNTIYF
d_call: NA; j_call: TRBJ2-7; clone_size: many; v_call: TRBV7-2; cdr3_nt: TGTGCCAGCAGCTTAGTGGTCCTAATGGGAGAGCAGTACTTC; cdr3_aa: CASSLVVLMGEQYF
d_call: NA; j_call: TRBJ2-1; clone_size: many; v_call: TRBV28; cdr3_nt: TGTGCCAGCAGATCGGACGTGAGCTCCTACAATGAGCAGTTCTTC; cdr3_aa: CASRSDVSSYNEQFF
d_call: NA; j_call: TRBJ1-1; clone_size: many; v_call: TRBV11-2; cdr3_nt: TGTGCCAGCAGCCCTGGATCTGGTGCTGAAGCTTTCTTT; cdr3_aa: CASSPGSGAEAFF
d_call: NA; j_call: TRBJ1-6; clone_size: many; v_call: TRBV10-3; cdr3_nt: TGTGCCATCAGTGAGCCGATAGGGAGTCTCCACTTT; cdr3_aa: CAISEPIGSLHF
d_call: TRBD1; j_call: TRBJ1-3; clone_size: NA; v_call: TRBV15; cdr3_nt: TGTGCCACCAGCATCAGGGGGATGACTGGAAACACCATATATTTT; cdr3_aa: CATSIRGMTGNTIYF
d_call: NA; j_call: TRBJ2-7; clone_size: many; v_call: TRBV5-4; cdr3_nt: TGTGCCAGCACCAAAGGGGGTGATCCCTACGAGCAGTACTTC; cdr3_aa: CASTKGGDPYEQYF
d_call: NA; j_call: TRBJ1-2; clone_size: many; v_call: TRBV21-1; cdr3_nt: TGTGCCAGCAGCAAAGCCTCGTCCGGCACTAACTATGGCTACACCTTC; cdr3_aa: CASSKASSGTNYGYTF
d_call: NA; j_call: TRBJ2-3; clone_size: many; v_call: TRBV12-3/TRBV12-4; cdr3_nt: TGTGCCAGCAGTCCCAGGACCGGCTTCACAGATACGCAGTATTTT; cdr3_aa: CASSPRTGFTDTQYF
d_call: TRBD1; j_call: TRBJ1-2; clone_size: many; v_call: TRBV5-1; cdr3_nt: TGCGCCAGCAGCCCCGGACAGGGTCCGTATGGCTACACCTTC; cdr3_aa: CASSPGQGPYGYTF
d_call: NA; j_call: TRBJ1-4; clone_size: many; v_call: TRBV20-1; cdr3_nt: TGCAGTGCCCCCAGGACAGTCCCGAATGAAAAACTGTTTTTT; cdr3_aa: CSAPRTVPNEKLFF
d_call: TRBD1; j_call: TRBJ2-3; clone_size: NA; v_call: TRBV12-3/TRBV12-4; cdr3_nt: TGTGCCAGCAGCTACTCGGGACAGCGAAGCACAGATACGCAGTATTTT; cdr3_aa: CASSYSGQRSTDTQYF
d_call: NA; j_call: TRBJ1-2; clone_size: many; v_call: TRBV20-1; cdr3_nt: TGCAGTGCCGATCAGCCGGGGGGTTACTATGGCTACACCTTC; cdr3_aa: CSADQPGGYYGYTF
d_call: NA; j_call: TRBJ2-1; clone_size: many; v_call: TRBV10-3; cdr3_nt: TGTGCCATCAGTGAGTCGAACGGGAACTCCTACAATGAGCAGTTCTTC; cdr3_aa: CAISESNGNSYNEQFF
d_call: NA; j_call: TRBJ1-6; clone_size: many; v_call: TRBV5-6; cdr3_nt: TGTGCCAGCAGCTTAGGTAGCCCACGACTAAATTCACCCCTCCACTTT; cdr3_aa: CASSLGSPRLNSPLHF
d_call: NA; j_call: TRBJ1-2; clone_size: many; v_call: TRBV20-1; cdr3_nt: TGCAGTGCTAGAGGGGAATTCTATGGCTACACCTTC; cdr3_aa: CSARGEFYGYTF
d_call: NA; j_call: TRBJ1-5; clone_size: many; v_call: TRBV7-3; cdr3_nt: TGTGCCAGCAGCTTCTCGACCGTGAGCAATCAGCCCCAGAATTTT; cdr3_aa: CASSFSTVSNQPQNF
d_call: NA; j_call: TRBJ1-4; clone_size: many; v_call: TRBV2; cdr3_nt: TGTGCCAGCAGCGCTCGCCGGACTGAAGAAAAACTGTTTTTT; cdr3_aa: CASSARRTEEKLFF
d_call: TRBD2; j_call: TRBJ2-3; clone_size: many; v_call: TRBV7-9; cdr3_nt: TGTGCCAGCAGTCTCTCCGGGACTACGCACACAGATACGCAGTATTTT; cdr3_aa: CASSLSGTTHTDTQYF
d_call: NA; j_call: TRBJ1-3; clone_size: many; v_call: TRBV29-1; cdr3_nt: TGCAGCACCGCGGCCAGGGAAAGAAACACCATATATTTT; cdr3_aa: CSTAARERNTIYF
d_call: NA; j_call: TRBJ1-1; clone_size: many; v_call: TRBV6-2/TRBV6-3; cdr3_nt: TGTGCCAGCAGTGGGAGGGAGAGCACTGAAGCTTTCTTT; cdr3_aa: CASSGRESTEAFF
d_call: NA; j_call: TRBJ2-5; clone_size: many; v_call: TRBV7-9; cdr3_nt: TGTGCCAGCAGCTTAGTAGGGTCAGAGACCCAGTACTTC; cdr3_aa: CASSLVGSETQYF
d_call: TRBD1; j_call: TRBJ1-5; clone_size: NA; v_call: TRBV20-1; cdr3_nt: TGCAGTGCTAGAGATAACGGACAGGGCGGCAATCAGCCCCAGAATTTT; cdr3_aa: CSARDNGQGGNQPQNF
d_call: NA; j_call: TRBJ2-3; clone_size: many; v_call: TRBV5-1; cdr3_nt: TGCGCCAGCAGCTTGGAAGTAGATACGCAGTATTTT; cdr3_aa: CASSLEVDTQYF
d_call: NA; j_call: TRBJ1-6; clone_size: many; v_call: TRBV7-3; cdr3_nt: TGTGCCAGCAGCTCAGTACAAGATTCACCCCTCCACTTT; cdr3_aa: CASSSVQDSPLHF
d_call: NA; j_call: TRBJ1-6; clone_size: many; v_call: TRBV28; cdr3_nt: TGTGCCAGCAGTCTCCGGACACTTCTTAATTCACCCCTCCACTTT; cdr3_aa: CASSLRTLLNSPLHF
d_call: NA; j_call: TRBJ2-7; clone_size: many; v_call: TRBV20-1; cdr3_nt: TGCAGTGCTAGGTGGGAGGGGGGTGGCGAGCAGTACTTC; cdr3_aa: CSARWEGGGEQYF
d_call: NA; j_call: TRBJ2-2; clone_size: NA; v_call: TRBV12-3/TRBV12-4; cdr3_nt: TGTGCCAGCAGTTTACTCAGGGGGGACACCGGGGAGCTGTTTTTT; cdr3_aa: CASSLLRGDTGELFF
d_call: NA; j_call: TRBJ2-5; clone_size: many; v_call: TRBV29-1; cdr3_nt: TGCAGCCACCGAGGGGTTAGCGAGACCCAGTACTTC; cdr3_aa: CSHRGVSETQYF
d_call: NA; j_call: TRBJ2-7; clone_size: many; v_call: TRBV11-2; cdr3_nt: TGTGCCAGCAGCTTAGCTTACTCTTTCTCCTACGAGCAGTACTTC; cdr3_aa: CASSLAYSFSYEQYF
d_call: NA; j_call: TRBJ2-5; clone_size: many; v_call: TRBV9; cdr3_nt: TGTGCCAGCAGCCAGTCCCAAACTAGTCTTAAGGAGACCCAGTACTTC; cdr3_aa: CASSQSQTSLKETQYF
d_call: NA; j_call: TRBJ2-1; clone_size: many; v_call: TRBV7-8; cdr3_nt: TGTGCCAGCAGCCCATCCCGTGGATACAATGAGCAGTTCTTC; cdr3_aa: CASSPSRGYNEQFF
d_call: TRBD2; j_call: TRBJ2-1; clone_size: many; v_call: TRBV20-1; cdr3_nt: TGCAGTGCTAGGAACCGGGGGGGCTATGAGCAGTTCTTC; cdr3_aa: CSARNRGGYEQFF
d_call: NA; j_call: TRBJ1-1; clone_size: many; v_call: TRBV11-2; cdr3_nt: TGTGCCAGCAGCTTTCGCAGGGAGGGCACTGAAGCTTTCTTT; cdr3_aa: CASSFRREGTEAFF
d_call: NA; j_call: TRBJ2-7; clone_size: many; v_call: TRBV29-1; cdr3_nt: TGCAGCGCCGGGGATTACGAGCAGTACTTC; cdr3_aa: CSAGDYEQYF
d_call: NA; j_call: TRBJ2-7; clone_size: NA; v_call: TRBV4-1; cdr3_nt: TGCGCCAGCAGCCAAGTGGGTCAACCTAAGTTAAGCGAGCAGTACTTC; cdr3_aa: CASSQVGQPKLSEQYF
d_call: NA; j_call: TRBJ2-1; clone_size: many; v_call: TRBV7-8; cdr3_nt: TGTGCCAGCAGCTTCTCGGCGGCAGGCCCCAATGAGCAGTTCTTC; cdr3_aa: CASSFSAAGPNEQFF
d_call: NA; j_call: TRBJ2-7; clone_size: many; v_call: TRBV10-3; cdr3_nt: TGTGCCATCAGTGAGAGCGGATACGAGCAGTACTTC; cdr3_aa: CAISESGYEQYF
d_call: TRBD1; j_call: TRBJ1-6; clone_size: few; v_call: TRBV6-4; cdr3_nt: TGTGCCAGCAGTGTCGGGACAGATTATTCACCCCTCAACTTT; cdr3_aa: CASSVGTDYSPLNF
d_call: TRBD1; j_call: TRBJ1-5; clone_size: many; v_call: TRBV6-6; cdr3_nt: TGTGCCAGCACAGGACAGGGGTCCATACCCCAGCATTTT; cdr3_aa: CASTGQGSIPQHF